This paragraph reports one T cell receptor (beta chain). This entry comes from a study of blood T cell repertoires in COVID-19. Study information: The United States, Italy and Spain were the sources of the acute and convalescent COVID-19 samples. T cells, B-cell-depleted T cells, or PBMCs supplied cDNA or gDNA.

Authors' data handling: Reference gene primer amplification in the assay estimated nucleated cell counts. TCRdb keeps only in-frame clones here, not all; method: immunoSEQ multiplex PCR. V, J and clone size reflect that table, while D and trimming were determined from the DNA. The sample carries 160,000 or so clones, around 80% recorded once. V dropped 6 bases and J dropped 2; count of bases not matched to a gene: 7. The V gene's germline CDR1 is MDHEN and CDR2 SYDVKM. The CDR3 extends over 14 amino acids. The chain uses TRBV28 and TRBJ2-7; TRBD1 agrees at 7 bases. The receptor's source is a man in his 60s with acute or convalescent COVID-19. The sample comprised peripheral blood. In DNA form, the CDR3 reads TGTGCCAGCAGCCGGACAGGAAGTCCCTACGAGCAGTACTTC. It translates to CASSRTGSPYEQYF.